This TCR beta chain emerged from a study of T-cell memory formation after mild COVID-19. TCRdb redid the calling of the 5' RACE reads with MiXCR, one entry per CDR3 protein. The sample yields under 300,000 distinct CDR3 sequences, roughly 8.2% seen once. This CDR3 spans 15 amino acids. V dropped 1 base and J dropped 0 bases, with 10 bases sitting between them. Germline-derived CDR1 and CDR2 are SGHDN and FVKESK. This TCR was recovered from a man between 18 and 35 years old who had mild COVID-19 (a few samples of this study predate the infection). Cell type and time point are not known. The material sequenced was PBMCs or a T cell subset sorted from them (not recorded which). The chain recombines TRBV14 with TRBJ2-7; maybe TRBD2 (5 bases). The CDR3 here is CASSQGRGPSYEQYF. DNA for the CDR3: TGTGCCAGCAGCCAAGGGAGAGGGCCCTCCTACGAGCAGTACTTC.